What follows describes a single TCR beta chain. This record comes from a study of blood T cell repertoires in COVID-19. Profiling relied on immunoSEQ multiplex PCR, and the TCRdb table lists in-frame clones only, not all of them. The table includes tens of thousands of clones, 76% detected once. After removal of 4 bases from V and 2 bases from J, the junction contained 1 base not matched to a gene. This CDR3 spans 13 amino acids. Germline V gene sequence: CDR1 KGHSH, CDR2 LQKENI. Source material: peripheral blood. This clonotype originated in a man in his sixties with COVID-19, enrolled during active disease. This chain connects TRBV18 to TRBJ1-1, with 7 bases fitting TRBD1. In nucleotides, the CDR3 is TGTGCCAGCTCACGGGACAGTAACACTGAAGCTTTCTTT. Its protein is CASSRDSNTEAFF.